Listed below are T cell receptor beta chains from one sample, sequenced in a study of beta chain features in type 1 diabetes. Sequencing used immunoSEQ multiplex PCR; TCRdb keeps in-frame clones, though not all of them. The table lists 450,000 to 550,000 clones, over 25% of them singletons, with around 0.065% in the top ten. The specimen was naive CD4+ T cells from blood. These receptors originate from a man younger than 30 in good health. Both conserved end residues are part of each CDR3. The D gene is left open where the match is weak. A row's size may be missing; if present it is once, few, many or a size class.

clone size,CDR3 length,V gene,D gene,J gene,CDR3 protein,CDR3 DNA
few,12,TRBV14,.,TRBJ2-3,CASSQLTDTQYF,TGTGCCAGCAGCCAACTCACAGATACGCAGTATTTT
.,14,TRBV29-1,TRBD1,TRBJ2-3,CSVRDRGLTDTQYF,TGCAGCGTCCGGGACAGGGGGTTGACAGATACGCAGTATTTT
few,16,TRBV7-3,TRBD2,TRBJ2-1,CASSWTSGSSYNEQFF,TGTGCCAGCAGCTGGACTAGCGGGAGTTCCTACAATGAGCAGTTCTTC
.,14,TRBV2,TRBD2,TRBJ2-3,CASKLAGGTDTQYF,TGTGCCAGCAAACTAGCGGGGGGCACAGATACGCAGTATTTT
.,14,TRBV25-1,TRBD2,TRBJ2-1,CASRASGNYNEQFF,TGTGCCAGCAGAGCTAGCGGGAACTACAATGAGCAGTTCTTC
.,16,TRBV1,.,TRBJ2-7,CTSSQDGRDSDCEQYF,TGCACCAGCAGCCAAGATGGACGGGACTCTGACTGCGAGCAGTACTTC
.,13,TRBV30,.,TRBJ2-5,CASTRERAETQYF,TGTGCCTCCACACGGGAAAGGGCGGAGACCCAGTACTTC
few,15,TRBV30,.,TRBJ2-5,CAWGKLRREGETQYF,TGTGCCTGGGGGAAGCTCAGGAGAGAGGGAGAGACCCAGTACTTC
few,15,TRBV7-9,.,TRBJ2-1,CASSLSSGTYNEQFF,TGTGCCAGCAGCTTATCCTCTGGGACCTACAATGAGCAGTTCTTC
few,14,TRBV30,.,TRBJ2-7,CAWKQGALSYEQYF,TGTGCCTGGAAACAGGGAGCTCTATCCTACGAGCAGTACTTC
few,13,TRBV2,.,TRBJ1-1,CASNGQLNTEAFF,TGTGCCAGCAACGGACAGCTGAACACTGAAGCTTTCTTT
few,12,TRBV29-1,.,TRBJ1-1,CSARPGDGEAFF,TGCAGCGCACGACCAGGGGATGGTGAAGCTTTCTTT
few,14,TRBV5-1,.,TRBJ1-2,CASSLEAFNYGYTF,TGCGCCAGCAGCTTGGAGGCGTTTAACTATGGCTACACCTTC
few,16,TRBV4-1,TRBD2,TRBJ2-7,CASSPGLAGEAYEQYF,TGCGCCAGCAGCCCCGGACTAGCGGGAGAGGCCTACGAGCAGTACTTC
.,15,TRBV25-1,TRBD1,TRBJ2-5,CASSRRTGGWETQYF,TGTGCCAGCAGTCGGAGGACAGGGGGCTGGGAGACCCAGTACTTC
.,11,TRBV15,.,TRBJ2-3,CATSSLDTQYF,TGTGCCACCAGCAGTCTGGATACGCAGTATTTT
.,15,TRBV6-5,.,TRBJ2-2,CASSYSKDGTGELFF,TGTGCCAGCAGTTACTCGAAGGATGGCACCGGGGAGCTGTTTTTT
few,16,TRBV6-5,.,TRBJ2-6,CASSYRTVSGANVLTF,TGTGCCAGCAGTTACAGGACAGTCTCTGGGGCCAACGTCCTGACTTTC
.,14,TRBV28,TRBD2,TRBJ2-1,CASRGLAGNNEQFF,TGTGCCAGCAGGGGACTAGCGGGAAACAATGAGCAGTTCTTC
.,15,TRBV5-1,TRBD1,TRBJ2-2,CASSPGTGRTGELFF,TGCGCCAGCAGCCCCGGGACAGGGAGGACCGGGGAGCTGTTTTTT
few,13,TRBV30,.,TRBJ1-3,CAWRQGSGNTIYF,TGTGCCTGGAGGCAGGGCTCTGGAAACACCATATATTTT
few,13,TRBV10-3,.,TRBJ1-5,CAISAYSNQPQHF,TGTGCCATCAGTGCGTACAGCAATCAGCCCCAGCATTTT
few,15,TRBV25-1,TRBD1,TRBJ1-2,CASSQSPGTVYGYTF,TGTGCCAGCAGCCAATCCCCAGGGACAGTCTATGGCTACACCTTC
few,15,TRBV18,TRBD1,TRBJ2-2,CASFDGTGSTGELFF,TGTGCCAGCTTTGACGGGACAGGGTCAACCGGGGAGCTGTTTTTT
.,18,TRBV29-1,TRBD1,TRBJ1-1,CSVEVWATKQGANTEAFF,TGCAGCGTTGAAGTTTGGGCCACCAAACAGGGGGCCAACACTGAAGCTTTCTTT
few,14,TRBV29-1,.,TRBJ2-7,CSVEDAGRAHEQYF,TGCAGCGTTGAAGACGCGGGCAGGGCCCACGAGCAGTACTTC
.,15,TRBV9,.,TRBJ2-7,CASSAHNYDIYEQYF,TGTGCCAGCAGCGCCCACAATTATGATATCTACGAGCAGTACTTC
.,13,TRBV29-1,TRBD1,TRBJ1-4,CSVADRGGEKLFF,TGCAGCGTTGCAGACAGGGGTGGCGAAAAACTGTTTTTT
.,15,TRBV9,.,TRBJ2-3,CASTSEGFRTDTQYF,TGTGCCAGCACCTCCGAGGGATTTCGCACAGATACGCAGTATTTT
.,11,TRBV20-1,.,TRBJ2-1,CSATIDNEQFF,TGCAGTGCTACCATAGATAATGAGCAGTTCTTC
.,16,TRBV7-9,TRBD1,TRBJ1-1,CASSLREGALNTEAFF,TGTGCCAGCAGCTTGAGGGAGGGGGCACTCAACACTGAAGCTTTCTTT
.,16,TRBV11-2,TRBD2,TRBJ2-2,CASSPPGRLSTGELFF,TGTGCCAGCAGCCCCCCCGGGAGGCTTAGCACCGGGGAGCTGTTTTTT